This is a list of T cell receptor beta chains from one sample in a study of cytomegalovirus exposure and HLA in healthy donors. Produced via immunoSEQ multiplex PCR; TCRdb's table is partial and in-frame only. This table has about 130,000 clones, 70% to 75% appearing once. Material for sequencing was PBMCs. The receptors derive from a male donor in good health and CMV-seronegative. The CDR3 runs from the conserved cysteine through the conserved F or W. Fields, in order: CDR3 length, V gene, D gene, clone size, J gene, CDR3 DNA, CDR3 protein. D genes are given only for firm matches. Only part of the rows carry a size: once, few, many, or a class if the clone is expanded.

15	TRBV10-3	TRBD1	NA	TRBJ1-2	TGTGCCATCAGTGGGGCGGACAGGGCTATCTATGGCTACACCTTC	CAISGADRAIYGYTF
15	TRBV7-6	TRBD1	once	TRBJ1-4	TGTGCCAGCAGCGTTGGGACAGGGATCGGTGAAAAACTGTTTTTT	CASSVGTGIGEKLFF
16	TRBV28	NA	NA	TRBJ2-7	TGTGCCAGCAGTTCCGGGGGAGCGGAAAACTCCTACGAGCAGTACTTC	CASSSGGAENSYEQYF
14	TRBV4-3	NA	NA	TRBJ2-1	TGCGCCAGCAGCCAACTCAAACCTAGAAATGAGCAGTTCTTC	CASSQLKPRNEQFF
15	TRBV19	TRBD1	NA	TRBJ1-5	TGTGCCAGTAGCTGGACAGGGGATAGCAATCAGCCCCAGCATTTT	CASSWTGDSNQPQHF
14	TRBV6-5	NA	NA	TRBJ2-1	TGTGCCAGCAGTTACGGCAACAGTGGCAATGAGCAGTTCTTC	CASSYGNSGNEQFF
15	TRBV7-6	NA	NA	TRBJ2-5	TGTGCCAGCAGCTTAGCGGGGGCCGGTGGAGAGACCCAGTACTTC	CASSLAGAGGETQYF
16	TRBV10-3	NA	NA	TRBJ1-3	TGTGCCATCAGTGGACAGGCCCTAAGCTCTGGAAACACCATATATTTT	CAISGQALSSGNTIYF
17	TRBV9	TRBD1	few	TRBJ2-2	TGTGCCAGCAGCGTAGTTGGGACAGGGAGGTTTGCCGGGGAGCTGTTTTTT	CASSVVGTGRFAGELFF
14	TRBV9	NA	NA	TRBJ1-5	TGTGCCAGCAGCGTGTCAGGGTCCGACGGGCCCCAGCATTTT	CASSVSGSDGPQHF
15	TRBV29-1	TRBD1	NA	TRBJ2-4	TGCAGCGTTGAAGATCCCGGGACAGGGGGGAACATTCAGTACTTC	CSVEDPGTGGNIQYF
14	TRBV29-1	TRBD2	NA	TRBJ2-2	TGCAGCGTGGGCGGGGGGCCGGGCACCGGGGAGCTGTTTTTT	CSVGGGPGTGELFF
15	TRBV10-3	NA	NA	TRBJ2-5	TGTGCCATCAGTGAGGCACCCGCGTACCAAGAGACCCAGTACTTC	CAISEAPAYQETQYF
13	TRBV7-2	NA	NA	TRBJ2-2	TGTGCCAGCAGGGGAGGCAGGACCGGGGAGCTGTTTTTT	CASRGGRTGELFF
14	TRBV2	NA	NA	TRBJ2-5	TGTGCCAGCAGTGGACAGGTGTACCAAGAGACCCAGTACTTC	CASSGQVYQETQYF
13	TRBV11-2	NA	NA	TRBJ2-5	TGTGCCAGCAGCCGGACTATTAAAGAGACCCAGTACTTC	CASSRTIKETQYF
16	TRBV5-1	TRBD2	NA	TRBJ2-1	TGCGCCAGCTCCCTACCCGGACTAGCGGGAGTCAATGAGCAGTTCTTC	CASSLPGLAGVNEQFF
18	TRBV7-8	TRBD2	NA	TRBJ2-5	TGTGCCAGCAGCTTAGAATCGGCTAGCGGGGGGGCGGGGGAGACCCAGTACTTC	CASSLESASGGAGETQYF
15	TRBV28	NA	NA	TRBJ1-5	TGTGCCAGCACAAGGACGGGGGGCCCAAGACAGCCCCAGCATTTT	CASTRTGGPRQPQHF
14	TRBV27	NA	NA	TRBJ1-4	TGTGCCAGCCGATCTATGTTACTTAATGAAAAACTGTTTTTT	CASRSMLLNEKLFF
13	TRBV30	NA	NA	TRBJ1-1	TGTGCCTGGAAGTTCGGGGGGTTGGGTGAAGCTTTCTTT	CAWKFGGLGEAFF
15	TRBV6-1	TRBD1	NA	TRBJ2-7	TGTGCCAGCAGTGAAGAGGGGACAGGGGACTACGAGCAGTACTTC	CASSEEGTGDYEQYF
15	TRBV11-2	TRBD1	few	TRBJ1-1	TGTGCCAGCAGCTGGGGACAGGAGGTGAACACTGAAGCTTTCTTT	CASSWGQEVNTEAFF
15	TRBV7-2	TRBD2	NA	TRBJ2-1	TGTGCCAGCAGCTTGGGGAGGGCCGCGTACAATGAGCAGTTCTTC	CASSLGRAAYNEQFF
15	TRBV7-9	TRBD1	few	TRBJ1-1	TGTGCCAGCAGCATGGGGACAGGGACGAACACTGAAGCTTTCTTT	CASSMGTGTNTEAFF
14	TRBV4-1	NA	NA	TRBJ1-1	TGCGCCAGCAGCCAATATCCAGGGAACACTGAAGCTTTCTTT	CASSQYPGNTEAFF
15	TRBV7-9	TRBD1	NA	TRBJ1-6	TGTTCCAGCAGCTTACAAGGACAGGGTGGTTCACCCCTCCACTTT	CSSSLQGQGGSPLHF